This T cell receptor beta chain emerged from a study of shared clonotypes between healthy human individuals. On this clone: Its antigen is unidentified. Other DNA sequences in the sample encode the same CDR3.

General observations from the study: The authors expected sequencing depth to affect clonotype sharing among donors.

Sequencing used immunoSEQ multiplex PCR; TCRdb keeps in-frame clones, though not all of them. Of a few hundred thousand clones in the sample, roughly 97% are singletons; the top ten hold 0.045% to 0.06%. Sequencing input: naive CD4+ T cells sorted from blood. Regarding subset: CD45RA+ positively selected. This TCR came from a young woman in good health.

The CDR3 DNA is TGTGCCAGTAGAAGACTAGCGGGAAGCTCCTACAATGAGCAGTTCTTC. This encodes CASRRLAGSSYNEQFF. The chain is built from TRBV19 and TRBJ2-1, with 11 bases matching TRBD2. From germline, CDR1 is LNHDA and CDR2 SQIVND (reference sequence). The CDR3 loop spans 16 amino acids. V gave up 6 bases and J gave up 0 bases; unmatched junction bases: 4. Full variable domain (remainder filled in from reference TRBV19 and TRBJ2-1): DGGITQSPKYLFRKEGQNVTLSCEQNLNHDAMYWYRQDPGQGLRLIYYSQIVNDFQKGDIAEGYSVSREKKESFPLTVTSAQKNPTAFYLCASRRLAGSSYNEQFFGPGTRLTVL.